One T cell receptor beta chain is described in this entry. The sample holds a few counts of this clonotype. Its antigen remains unidentified. There are no base qualities to consult, and no much larger clone falls within one base. The sample belongs to a study of blood T cells in healthy people across ages (dated by TCRdb to about 2015). Concerning the study at large: Template switching captured roughly one uniquely barcoded TCR beta cDNA molecule per two T cells in model experiments. The study measured age-related changes in TCR beta repertoire diversity using deep sequencing normalized with unique cDNA molecular identifiers. The study analyzed two additional independent replicas of 1 million unique cDNA reads from the same blood draw for two donors, one aged 18 to 29 and one aged 80 or older. To avoid experimental bias, donors of different ages were spread randomly across the sequencing lanes. Four age groups were formed from the donors: young (average 16 years), middle-aged (just under 40), aged (about 62) and long-lived (about 80).

Trimming leaves V shorter by 6 bases and J shorter by 5 bases, with the junction holding 5 bases beyond the gene matches. The CDR3 starts with the cysteine, ends with the phenylalanine, and has 13 residues. Only the CDR3 DNA stays, 39 bases, in frame from base 1. As encoded in the germline V gene (reference sequence), CDR1 is DFQATT while CDR2 is SNEGSKA. Study-wide findings and limitations: Because the CMV infection status of the donors was unknown, age-related changes in expanded clonotypes may potentially have been confounded. Conclusive comparison of naive and antigen-experienced compartments was prevented by the profiling of bulk unsorted PBMCs. As age increased, observed TCR beta diversity per million T cells dropped in a roughly linear way, and a significant reduction was already evident by age 40. Estimates of total diversity based on one million sequenced T cells were considered lower bounds and underestimates. Compared with the aged group, more naive CD4+ T cells, fewer expanded clones and increased TCR diversity were shown by the long-lived group, suggesting age selection. The percentage of naive T cells measured by flow cytometry correlated strongly with observed TCR beta diversity.

The roughly 39 donors, aged roughly 6 to 100 years, were systemically healthy Caucasian individuals from Russia. Each donor gave about 9.8 milliliters of peripheral blood, drawn into EDTA-treated Vacutainer tubes. PBMCs were isolated by Ficoll-Paque density-gradient centrifugation, with at least 6 million obtained per sample. Total RNA was extracted from PBMCs with Trizol reagent, with at least 6 micrograms obtained per sample. The percentages of naive CD45RAhigh/CD27high T cells were determined by flow cytometry on a PBMC aliquot from every donor. The library was made by 5' RACE. Reads for this sample came from an Illumina HiSeq 2500. A second PCR of about 7 to 12 cycles was run with a J-beta primer mix and a sample-barcoded 5' primer. A unique molecular identifier was introduced onto each TCR beta cDNA molecule by a template-switch 5' adaptor carrying 12 random nucleotides. At least 3 million CDR3-containing paired-end reads were obtained from each sample. First-strand cDNA synthesis was performed from all RNA using the Mint cDNA synthesis kit, with priming by a TRBC-specific oligonucleotide. After uracil-DNA glycosylase treatment, a first 18-cycle PCR used universal primers M1SS and BC2_uni_R on all cDNA. The authors' analysis ran thus. Each sample was normalized by randomly selecting 1 million high-quality reads, each carrying a distinct molecular identifier. Reads sharing molecular identifiers were discarded rather than binned into consensus sequences. CDR3 identification, clonotype clustering and error correction used MiTCR with a Q25 quality threshold and the strictest error-elimination algorithm. A nonparametric unseen species model with Euler transformation was used to estimate a lower bound on total TCR beta diversity. Using fastp trimming at Q25 and MiXCR clonotype assembly, TCRdb reanalyzed the public sequencing data and kept in-frame beta chains. Each CDR3 protein gets just one entry, which takes the most common genes and DNA from the rows behind it. The V and J calls and clone size are TCRdb's, not the authors'. A total of 700,000 or so distinct CDR3 sequences appear in this sample, 20% to 25% of them only once. The ten biggest clones cover about 22% of the sample.

The source of this sequence is an older man in good health. The chain joins TRBV20-1 to TRBJ2-3, and TRBD1 matches 10 of the central bases. Sequenced input: blood. The sequenced DNA is TGCAGTGCCACCGGGACAGGGGTAGATACGCAGTATTTT. Its protein reads: CSATGTGVDTQYF.